This is a list of T cell receptor beta chains from one sample in a study of cytotoxic CD8 clonotypes in ibrutinib-treated CLL. Profiled with immunoSEQ multiplex PCR; TCRdb holds only in-frame clones, not every one. The table records around 140,000 clones, roughly three quarters of them present only once. Sequenced material: PBMCs, taken after 24 months of ibrutinib treatment. All receptors come from a human donor with chronic lymphocytic leukemia. The conserved cysteine and the conserved F or W are not part of the CDR3 here. Not all rows give a size; the values are once, few, many and, for expanded clones, a class.

size	V	J	CDR3
.	TRBV6-1	TRBJ2-7	ASNDRGRDEQY
once	TRBV4-2	TRBJ2-6	ASSQEIRDKAHSGANVLT
.	TRBV5-1	TRBJ1-2	ASSLVDGFSGYT
.	TRBV4-3	TRBJ1-2	ASSQDTGVREVYGYT
once	TRBV10-3	TRBJ2-7	AISPGGSNEQY
.	TRBV2	TRBJ2-1	ASSVSGGADNEQF
.	TRBV27	TRBJ1-2	ASAPGSSGYT
.	TRBV18	TRBJ2-1	ASSPPGGSYNEQF
.	TRBV7-3	TRBJ2-3	ASSWGGLSTDTQY
few	TRBV19	TRBJ2-7	ASSITGPSSYEQY
.	TRBV6-5	TRBJ1-6	ASSYSGRGNSPLH
.	TRBV10-3	TRBJ1-1	AIRATGDGTEAF
.	TRBV28	TRBJ2-7	ASQPPLEGYEQY
.	TRBV9	TRBJ1-3	ASSVQTSPGDTIY
few	TRBV27	TRBJ2-3	ASSNQRGTDTQY
.	TRBV28	TRBJ2-7	ASSFPTGRGNYEQY
once	TRBV9	TRBJ2-2	ASSADWNTGELF
.	TRBV28	TRBJ2-7	ASQTPGQGASYEQY
.	TRBV18	TRBJ1-5	ASSPGVHGFGRGQPQH
once	TRBV11-3	TRBJ2-7	ASSPGPDREQY
.	TRBV7-2	TRBJ2-7	ASSPQGAKDEQY
.	TRBV11-2	TRBJ1-2	ASSLDGNGYGGYT
.	TRBV18	TRBJ2-2	ASSPRLAGGPANTGELF
few	TRBV9	TRBJ2-2	ASSVSRLNTGELF
.	TRBV6-1	TRBJ1-3	ASRPGSDGNTIY
.	TRBV5-1	TRBJ1-1	ASTPWGADTEAF
few	TRBV28	TRBJ2-7	ASSLPGGGLGEQY
.	TRBV9	TRBJ1-2	ASRGNYGYT
.	TRBV15	TRBJ2-5	ATSRDRARGETQY
once	TRBV10-3	TRBJ2-7	AISDPRAGSEQY
.	TRBV18	TRBJ2-3	ASSPVPILGDTQY
.	TRBV5-1	TRBJ2-1	ASSLAEGMVLSEQF
.	TRBV7-9	TRBJ1-2	ASSLGGGQNYGYT
.	TRBV7-8	TRBJ2-7	ASASAYEQY
.	TRBV28	TRBJ2-5	ASTHTGGETQY
.	TRBV7-9	TRBJ1-2	ASRGRRGYGYT
.	TRBV28	TRBJ1-2	ASSPSTNYGYT
.	TRBV18	TRBJ1-1	ASSGAEDTEAF
once	TRBV4-3	TRBJ1-3	ASSQRTSAGNTIY
.	TRBV18	TRBJ2-1	ASSPQEIQGTYNEQF
.	TRBV7-2	TRBJ2-2	ASSFGHRAGELF
.	TRBV2	TRBJ2-4	ASSELALLLAKNIQY
.	TRBV2	TRBJ2-2	ASSVGLAGELF
few	TRBV9	TRBJ1-1	ASSATVMNTEAF
.	TRBV29-1	TRBJ2-7	SVGRGGPYEQY
once	TRBV4-2	TRBJ2-2	ASSQDHGVELF
.	TRBV6-1	TRBJ1-2	ASSVTEDPRLHT
.	TRBV4-3	TRBJ1-4	ASSQTTGPNEKLF
.	TRBV27	TRBJ1-2	ASSPALSYGYT
.	TRBV5-1	TRBJ2-2	ASSPRGPGELF
once	TRBV5-4	TRBJ2-1	ASSLGGTYSYNEQF
.	TRBV7-9	TRBJ2-3	ASVSGSRDTQY
.	TRBV30	TRBJ2-7	AWSGLAGGLYEQY
few	TRBV28	TRBJ1-2	ASSGPGQGGSYGYT
.	TRBV19	TRBJ1-2	ASRGRGRSGYT
few	TRBV7-2	TRBJ2-2	ASSPPGGGNTGELF
.	TRBV14	TRBJ1-2	ASSQQGDYGYT
.	TRBV4-3	TRBJ1-4	ASSQAGGKGEKLF
.	TRBV6-1	TRBJ1-2	ASSERGGNYGYT